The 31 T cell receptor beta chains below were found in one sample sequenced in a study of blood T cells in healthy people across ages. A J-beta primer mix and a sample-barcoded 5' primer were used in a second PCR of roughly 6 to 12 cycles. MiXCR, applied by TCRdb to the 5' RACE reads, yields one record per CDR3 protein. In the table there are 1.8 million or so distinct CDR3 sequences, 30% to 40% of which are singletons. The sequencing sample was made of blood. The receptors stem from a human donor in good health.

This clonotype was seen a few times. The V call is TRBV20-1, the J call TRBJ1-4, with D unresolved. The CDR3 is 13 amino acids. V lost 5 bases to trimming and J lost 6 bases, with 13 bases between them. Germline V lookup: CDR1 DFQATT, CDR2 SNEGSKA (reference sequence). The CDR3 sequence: CSAPQAPDEKLFF. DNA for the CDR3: TGCAGTGCTCCTCAGGCACCCGATGAAAAACTGTTTTTT.

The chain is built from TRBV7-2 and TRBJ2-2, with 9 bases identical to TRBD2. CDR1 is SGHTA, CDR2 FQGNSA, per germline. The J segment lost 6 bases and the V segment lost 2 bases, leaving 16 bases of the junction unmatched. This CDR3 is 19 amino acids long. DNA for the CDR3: TGTGCCAGCAGCTTAAATTTAGCGGGAGCCCTCTCTAAGTCCGGGGAGCTGTTTTTT. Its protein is CASSLNLAGALSKSGELFF. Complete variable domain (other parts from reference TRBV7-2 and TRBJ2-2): GAGVSQSPSNKVTEKGKDVELRCDPISGHTALYWYRQSLGQGLEFLIYFQGNSAPDKSGLPSDRFSAERTGGSVSTLTIQRTQQEDSAVYLCASSLNLAGALSKSGELFFGEGSRLTVL.

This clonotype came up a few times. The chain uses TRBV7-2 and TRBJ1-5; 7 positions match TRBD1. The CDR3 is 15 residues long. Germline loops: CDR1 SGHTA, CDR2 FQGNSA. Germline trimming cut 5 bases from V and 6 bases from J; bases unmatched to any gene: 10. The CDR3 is CASSVDRAWSQPQHF. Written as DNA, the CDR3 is TGTGCCAGCAGCGTTGACAGGGCTTGGAGTCAGCCCCAGCATTTT.

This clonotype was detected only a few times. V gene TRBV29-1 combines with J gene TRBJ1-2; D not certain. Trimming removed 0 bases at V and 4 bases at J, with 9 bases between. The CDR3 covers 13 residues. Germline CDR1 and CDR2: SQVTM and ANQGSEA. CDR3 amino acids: CSVEDAGSYGYTF. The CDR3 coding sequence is TGCAGCGTTGAAGATGCAGGTTCCTATGGCTACACCTTC.

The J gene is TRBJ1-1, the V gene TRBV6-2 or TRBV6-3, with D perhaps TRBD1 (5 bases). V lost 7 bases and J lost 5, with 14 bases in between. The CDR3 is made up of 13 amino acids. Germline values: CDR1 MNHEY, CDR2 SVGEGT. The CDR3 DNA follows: TGTGCCAGCAAACTCGAGTGGGGGACTGAAGCTTTCTTT. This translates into CASKLEWGTEAFF.

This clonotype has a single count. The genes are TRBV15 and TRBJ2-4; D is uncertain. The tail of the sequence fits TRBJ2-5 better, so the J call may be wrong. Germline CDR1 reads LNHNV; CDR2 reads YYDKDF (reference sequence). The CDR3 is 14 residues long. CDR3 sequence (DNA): TGTGCCACCAGTAGTTCGTTACCACAAGAGACCCAGTACTTC. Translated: CATSSSLPQETQYF.

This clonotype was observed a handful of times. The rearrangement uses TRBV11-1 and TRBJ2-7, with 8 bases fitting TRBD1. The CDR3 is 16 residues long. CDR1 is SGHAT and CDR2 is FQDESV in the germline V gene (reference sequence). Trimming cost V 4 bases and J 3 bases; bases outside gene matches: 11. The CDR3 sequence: CASSSTRTGMHYEQYF. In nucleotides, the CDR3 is TGTGCCAGCAGCTCCACGAGGACAGGGATGCACTACGAGCAGTACTTC.

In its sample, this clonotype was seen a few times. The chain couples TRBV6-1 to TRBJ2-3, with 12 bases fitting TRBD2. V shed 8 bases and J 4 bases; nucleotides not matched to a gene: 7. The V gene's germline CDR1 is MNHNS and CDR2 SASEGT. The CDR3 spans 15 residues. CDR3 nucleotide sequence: TGTGCCAGCGGAAGGGCTAGCGGGGGGGCAGATACGCAGTATTTT. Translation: CASGRASGGADTQYF.

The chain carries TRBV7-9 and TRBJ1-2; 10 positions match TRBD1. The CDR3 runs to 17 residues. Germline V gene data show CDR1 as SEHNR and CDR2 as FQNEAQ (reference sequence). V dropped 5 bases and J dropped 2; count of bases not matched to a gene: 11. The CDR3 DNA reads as TGTGCCAGCAGCCCCCGGGACAGGGGCAACTTCAACTATGGCTACACCTTC. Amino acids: CASSPRDRGNFNYGYTF.

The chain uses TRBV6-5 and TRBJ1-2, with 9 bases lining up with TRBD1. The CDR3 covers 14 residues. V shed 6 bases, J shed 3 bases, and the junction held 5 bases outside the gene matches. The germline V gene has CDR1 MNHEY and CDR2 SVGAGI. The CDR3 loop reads CASRRTGVDYGYTF. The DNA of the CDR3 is TGTGCCAGCAGACGGACAGGGGTAGACTATGGCTACACCTTC.

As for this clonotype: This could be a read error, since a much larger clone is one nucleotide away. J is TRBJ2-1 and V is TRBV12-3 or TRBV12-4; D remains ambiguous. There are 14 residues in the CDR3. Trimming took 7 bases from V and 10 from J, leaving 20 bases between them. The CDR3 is CASTSSRRLYEQFF. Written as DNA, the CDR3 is TGTGCCAGCACCTCCTCGCGAAGGTTGTACGAGCAGTTCTTC.

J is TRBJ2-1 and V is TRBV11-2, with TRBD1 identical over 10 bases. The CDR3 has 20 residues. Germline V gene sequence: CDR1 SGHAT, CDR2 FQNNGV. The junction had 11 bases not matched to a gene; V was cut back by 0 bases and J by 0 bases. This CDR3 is CASSLDRDRGRPSSYNEQFF. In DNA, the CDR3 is TGTGCCAGCAGCTTAGATAGGGACAGGGGCCGCCCCAGCTCCTACAATGAGCAGTTCTTC.

CDR3 amino acids: CASASGQGQKLFF. The CDR3 region has the DNA TGTGCCAGCGCCTCAGGACAGGGGCAAAAACTGTTTTTT. The chain uses TRBV28 and TRBJ1-4, with 9 bases aligning to TRBD1. The V gene end was trimmed by 8 bases and the J gene end by 9 bases; junction bases not matched to a gene: 7. CDR3 size: 13 residues. Germline V gene lookup returns CDR1 MDHEN and CDR2 SYDVKM. The complete variable domain, with remaining parts taken from reference TRBV28 and TRBJ1-4, reads DVKVTQSSRYLVKRTGEKVFLECVQDMDHENMFWYRQDPGLGLRLIYFSYDVKMKEKGDIPEGYSVSREKKERFSLILESASTNQTSMYLCASASGQGQKLFFGSGTQLSVL.

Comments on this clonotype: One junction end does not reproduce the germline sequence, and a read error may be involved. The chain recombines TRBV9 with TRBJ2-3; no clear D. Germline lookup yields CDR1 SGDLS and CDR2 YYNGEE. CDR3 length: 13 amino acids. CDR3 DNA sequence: TGTGCCCGCAGTTACGGAGTCGGTGGAACGCAGTATTTT. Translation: CARSYGVGGTQYF.

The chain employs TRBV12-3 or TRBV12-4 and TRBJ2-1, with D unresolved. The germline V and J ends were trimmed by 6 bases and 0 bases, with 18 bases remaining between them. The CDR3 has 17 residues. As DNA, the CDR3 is TGTGCCAGCAGCATTACCGCCGAGGTGAGCTCCTACAATGAGCAGTTCTTC. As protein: CASSITAEVSSYNEQFF.

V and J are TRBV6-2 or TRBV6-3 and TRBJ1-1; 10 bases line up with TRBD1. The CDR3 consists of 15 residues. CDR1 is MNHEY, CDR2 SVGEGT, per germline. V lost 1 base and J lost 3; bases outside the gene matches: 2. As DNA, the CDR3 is TGTGCCAGCAGTTACTTCGGGACAGGGGACACTGAAGCTTTCTTT. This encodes CASSYFGTGDTEAFF.

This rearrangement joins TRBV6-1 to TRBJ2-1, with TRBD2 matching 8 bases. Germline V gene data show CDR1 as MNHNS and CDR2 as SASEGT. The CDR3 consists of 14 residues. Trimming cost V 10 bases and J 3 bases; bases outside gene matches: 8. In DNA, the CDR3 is TGTGCCACCGGGAGGGGGGGAGACTACAATGAGCAGTTCTTC. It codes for CATGRGGDYNEQFF.

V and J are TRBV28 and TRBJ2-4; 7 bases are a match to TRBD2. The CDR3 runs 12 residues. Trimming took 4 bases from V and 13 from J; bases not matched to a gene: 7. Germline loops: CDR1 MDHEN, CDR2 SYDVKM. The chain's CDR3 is CASSSPGLEQYF. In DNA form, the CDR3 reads TGTGCCAGCAGTTCACCCGGACTAGAGCAGTACTTC.

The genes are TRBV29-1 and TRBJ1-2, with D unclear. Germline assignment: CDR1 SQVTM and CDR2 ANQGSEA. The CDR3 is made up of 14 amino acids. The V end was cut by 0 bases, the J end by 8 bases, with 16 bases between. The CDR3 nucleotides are TGCAGCGTTGAAGATGAGCAGCGAGAGGGAGGCTACACCTTC. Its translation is CSVEDEQREGGYTF.

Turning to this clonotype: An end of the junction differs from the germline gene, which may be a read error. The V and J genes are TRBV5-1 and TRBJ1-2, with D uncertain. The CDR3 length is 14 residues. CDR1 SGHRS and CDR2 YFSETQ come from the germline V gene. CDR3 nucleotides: TGCGCCAGCAGCTTGGTTTCGCCAGAGGATGGCTGCACCTTC. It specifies CASSLVSPEDGCTF.

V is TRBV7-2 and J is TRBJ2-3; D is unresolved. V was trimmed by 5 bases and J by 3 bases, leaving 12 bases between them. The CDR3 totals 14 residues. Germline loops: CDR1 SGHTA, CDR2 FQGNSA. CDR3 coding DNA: TGTGCCAGCAGCCAATATCGGTCAACAGATACGCAGTATTTT. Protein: CASSQYRSTDTQYF.

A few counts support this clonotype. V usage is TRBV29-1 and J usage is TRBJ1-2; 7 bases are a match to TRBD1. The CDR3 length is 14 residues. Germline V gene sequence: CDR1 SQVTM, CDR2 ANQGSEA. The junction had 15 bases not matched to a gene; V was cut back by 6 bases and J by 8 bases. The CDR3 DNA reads TGCAGCGTCGTAACACAGGGGCGGGCAGACGGCTACACCTTC. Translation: CSVVTQGRADGYTF.

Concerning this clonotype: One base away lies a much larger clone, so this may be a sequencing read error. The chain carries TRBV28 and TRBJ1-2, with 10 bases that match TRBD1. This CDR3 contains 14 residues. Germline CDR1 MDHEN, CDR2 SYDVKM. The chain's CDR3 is CASSPGQGHYDYTF. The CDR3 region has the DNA TGTGCCAGCAGTCCGGGACAGGGGCACTATGACTACACCTTC.

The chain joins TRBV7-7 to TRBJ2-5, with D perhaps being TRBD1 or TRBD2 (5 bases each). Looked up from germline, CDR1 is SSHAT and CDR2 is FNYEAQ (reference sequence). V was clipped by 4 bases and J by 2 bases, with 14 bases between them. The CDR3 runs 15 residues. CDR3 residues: CASSSRWDPQETQYF. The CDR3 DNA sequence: TGTGCCAGCAGCTCCCGGTGGGACCCTCAAGAGACCCAGTACTTC.

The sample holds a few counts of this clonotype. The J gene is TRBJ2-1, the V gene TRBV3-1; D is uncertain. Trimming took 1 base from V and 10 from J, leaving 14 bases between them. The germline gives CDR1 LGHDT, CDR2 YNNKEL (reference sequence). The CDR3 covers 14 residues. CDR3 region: CASSQASTVREQFF. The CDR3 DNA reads TGTGCCAGCAGCCAAGCTTCGACTGTACGGGAGCAGTTCTTC.

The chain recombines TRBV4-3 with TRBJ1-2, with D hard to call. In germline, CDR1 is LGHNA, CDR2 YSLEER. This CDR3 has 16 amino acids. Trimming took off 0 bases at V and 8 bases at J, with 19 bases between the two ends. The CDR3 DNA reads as TGCGCCAGCAGCCAAGATCTTACGGGGTTCTCCTCGGGCTACACCTTC. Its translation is CASSQDLTGFSSGYTF.

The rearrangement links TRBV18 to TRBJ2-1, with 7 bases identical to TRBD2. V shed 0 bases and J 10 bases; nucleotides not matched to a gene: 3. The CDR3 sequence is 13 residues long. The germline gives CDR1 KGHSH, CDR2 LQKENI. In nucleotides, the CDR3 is TGTGCCAGCTCACCACCTTCTAGCGGCGAGCAGTTCTTC. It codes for CASSPPSSGEQFF.

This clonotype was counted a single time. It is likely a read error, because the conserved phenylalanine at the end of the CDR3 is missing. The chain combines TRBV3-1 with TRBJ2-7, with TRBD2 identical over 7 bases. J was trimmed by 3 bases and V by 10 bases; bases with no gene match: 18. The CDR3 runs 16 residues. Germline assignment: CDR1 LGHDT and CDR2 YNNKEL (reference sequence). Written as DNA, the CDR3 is TGTGCCACCCGCTACGAGGGAGGGATGGACGACTACGAGCAGTACCTC. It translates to CATRYEGGMDDYEQYL.

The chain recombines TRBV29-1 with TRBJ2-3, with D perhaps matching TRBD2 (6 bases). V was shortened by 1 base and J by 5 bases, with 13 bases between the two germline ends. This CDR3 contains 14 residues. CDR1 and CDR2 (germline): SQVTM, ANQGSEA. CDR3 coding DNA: TGCAGCGTTGAAGCGGGGGTCCTGGGAGATACGCAGTATTTT. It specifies CSVEAGVLGDTQYF.

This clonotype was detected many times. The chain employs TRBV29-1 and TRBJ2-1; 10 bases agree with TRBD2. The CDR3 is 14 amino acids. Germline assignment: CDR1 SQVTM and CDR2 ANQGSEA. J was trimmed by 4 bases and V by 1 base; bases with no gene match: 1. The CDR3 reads CSVEGTSGYNEQFF. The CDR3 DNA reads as TGCAGCGTTGAAGGGACTAGCGGATACAATGAGCAGTTCTTC.

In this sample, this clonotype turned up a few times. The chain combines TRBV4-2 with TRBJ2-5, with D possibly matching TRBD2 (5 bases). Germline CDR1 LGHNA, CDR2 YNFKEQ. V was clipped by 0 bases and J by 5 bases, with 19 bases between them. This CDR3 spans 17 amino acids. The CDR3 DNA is TGTGCCAGCAGCCAAGATCGGGCGACTACTCGATTGGAGACCCAGTACTTC. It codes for CASSQDRATTRLETQYF.